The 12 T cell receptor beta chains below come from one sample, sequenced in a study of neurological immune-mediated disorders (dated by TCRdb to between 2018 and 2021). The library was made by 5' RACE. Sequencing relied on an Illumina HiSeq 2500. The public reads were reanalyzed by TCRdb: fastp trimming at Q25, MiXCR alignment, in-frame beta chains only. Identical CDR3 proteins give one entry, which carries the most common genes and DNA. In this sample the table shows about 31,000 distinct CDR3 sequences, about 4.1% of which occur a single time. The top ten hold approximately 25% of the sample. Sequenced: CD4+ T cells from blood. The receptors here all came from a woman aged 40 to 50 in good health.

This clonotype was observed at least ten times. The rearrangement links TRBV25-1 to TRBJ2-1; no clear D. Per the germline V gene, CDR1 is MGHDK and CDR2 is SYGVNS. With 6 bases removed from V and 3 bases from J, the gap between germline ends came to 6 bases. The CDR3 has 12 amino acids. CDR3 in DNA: TGTGCCAGCAGAAGTGGCTACAATGAGCAGTTCTTC. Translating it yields CASRSGYNEQFF.

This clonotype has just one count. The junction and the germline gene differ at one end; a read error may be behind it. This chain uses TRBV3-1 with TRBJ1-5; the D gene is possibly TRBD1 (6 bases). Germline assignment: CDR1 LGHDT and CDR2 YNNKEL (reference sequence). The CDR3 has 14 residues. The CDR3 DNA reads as TGTGCCAGCAGTCATAACAGGGACAATCAGACCCAGCATTTT. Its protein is CASSHNRDNQTQHF. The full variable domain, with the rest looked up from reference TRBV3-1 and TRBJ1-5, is DTAVSQTPKYLVTQMGNDKSIKCEQNLGHDTMYWYKQDSKKFLKIMFSYNNKELIINETVPNRFSPKSPDKAHLNLHINSLELGDSAVYFCASSHNRDNQTQHFGDGTRLSIL.

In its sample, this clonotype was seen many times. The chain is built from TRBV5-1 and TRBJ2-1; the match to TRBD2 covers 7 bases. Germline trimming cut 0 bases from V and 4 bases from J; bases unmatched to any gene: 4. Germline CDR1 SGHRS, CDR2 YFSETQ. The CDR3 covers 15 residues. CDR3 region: CASSLDRGVYNEQFF. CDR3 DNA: TGCGCCAGCAGCTTGGATCGGGGGGTTTACAATGAGCAGTTCTTC.

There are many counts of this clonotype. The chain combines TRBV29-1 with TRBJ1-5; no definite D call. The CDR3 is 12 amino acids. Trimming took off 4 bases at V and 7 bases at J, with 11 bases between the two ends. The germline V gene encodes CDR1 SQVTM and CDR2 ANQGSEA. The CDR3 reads CSVGESRQPQHF. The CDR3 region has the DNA TGCAGCGTTGGGGAAAGTCGGCAGCCCCAGCATTTT.

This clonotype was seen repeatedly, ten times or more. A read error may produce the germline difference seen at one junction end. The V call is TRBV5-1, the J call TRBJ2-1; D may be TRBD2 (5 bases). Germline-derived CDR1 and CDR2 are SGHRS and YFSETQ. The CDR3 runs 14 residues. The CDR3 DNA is TGCGCCAGCAGCTTGGGCACCGAGGGCAATCAGCAGTTCTTC. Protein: CASSLGTEGNQQFF.

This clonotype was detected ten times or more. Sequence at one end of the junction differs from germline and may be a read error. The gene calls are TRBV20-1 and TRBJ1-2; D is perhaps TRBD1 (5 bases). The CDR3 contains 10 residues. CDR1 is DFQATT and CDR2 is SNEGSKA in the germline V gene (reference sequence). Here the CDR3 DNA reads TGCAGTGCTAGAGGACTGGAGGACATCTTC. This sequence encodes CSARGLEDIF.

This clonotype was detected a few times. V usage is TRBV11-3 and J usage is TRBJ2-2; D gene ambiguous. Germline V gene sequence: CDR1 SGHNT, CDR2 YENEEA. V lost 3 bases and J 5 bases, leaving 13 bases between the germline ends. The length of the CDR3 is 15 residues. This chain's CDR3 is CASSLDSSWTGELFF. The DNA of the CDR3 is TGTGCCAGCAGCTTGGATTCCTCTTGGACCGGGGAGCTGTTTTTT.

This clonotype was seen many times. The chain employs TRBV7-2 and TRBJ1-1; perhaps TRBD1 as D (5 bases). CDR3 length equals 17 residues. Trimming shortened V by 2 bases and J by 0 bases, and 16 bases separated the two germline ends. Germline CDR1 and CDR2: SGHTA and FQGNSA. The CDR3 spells CASSLKPRQYLNTEAFF. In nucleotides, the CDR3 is TGTGCCAGCAGCTTAAAACCTAGACAGTATCTGAACACTGAAGCTTTCTTT.

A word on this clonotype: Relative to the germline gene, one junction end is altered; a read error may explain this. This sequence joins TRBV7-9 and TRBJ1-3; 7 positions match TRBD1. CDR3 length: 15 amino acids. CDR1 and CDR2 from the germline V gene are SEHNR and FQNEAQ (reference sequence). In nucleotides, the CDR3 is TGTGCCAGTAGCTCCCCCAGGGGGACTGGAAACACCATATATTTT. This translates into CASSSPRGTGNTIYF.

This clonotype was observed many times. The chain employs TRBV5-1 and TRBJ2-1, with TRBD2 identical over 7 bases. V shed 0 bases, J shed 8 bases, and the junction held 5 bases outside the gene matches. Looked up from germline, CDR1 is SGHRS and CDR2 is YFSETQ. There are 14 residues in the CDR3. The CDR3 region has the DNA TGCGCCAGCAGCTTGGCTCCGGGGGGTTATGAGCAGTTCTTC. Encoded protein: CASSLAPGGYEQFF.

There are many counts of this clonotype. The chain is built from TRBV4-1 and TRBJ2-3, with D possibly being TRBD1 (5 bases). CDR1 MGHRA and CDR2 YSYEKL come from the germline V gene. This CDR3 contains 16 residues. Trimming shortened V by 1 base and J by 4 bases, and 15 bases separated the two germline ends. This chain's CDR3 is CASSQVGQGGADTQYF. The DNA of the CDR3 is TGCGCCAGCAGCCAAGTCGGGCAGGGTGGCGCAGATACGCAGTATTTT.

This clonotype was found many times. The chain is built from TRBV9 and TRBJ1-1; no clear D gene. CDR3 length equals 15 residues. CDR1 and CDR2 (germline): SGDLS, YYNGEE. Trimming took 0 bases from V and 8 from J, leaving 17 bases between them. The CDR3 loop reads CASSVVVGGGSEAFF. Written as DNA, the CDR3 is TGTGCCAGCAGCGTAGTAGTAGGAGGAGGATCAGAAGCTTTCTTT. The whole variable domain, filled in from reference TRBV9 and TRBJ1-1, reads DSGVTQTPKHLITATGQRVTLRCSPRSGDLSVYWYQQSLDQGLQFLIQYYNGEERAKGNILERFSAQQFPDLHSELNLSSLELGDSALYFCASSVVVGGGSEAFFGQGTRLTVV.